The 24 T cell receptor beta chains below come from one sample, sequenced in a study of control samples from healthy donors and cancer patients. Produced via immunoSEQ multiplex PCR; TCRdb's table is partial and in-frame only. Of about 180,000 clones listed, roughly 90% are singletons. Sequencing was carried out using blood. All receptors come from a woman in her 50s in good health.

The gene calls are TRBV7-2 and TRBJ1-1; D may be TRBD1 (6 bases). The CDR3 extends over 13 amino acids. Germline V lookup: CDR1 SGHTA, CDR2 FQGNSA. The V end was cut by 6 bases, the J end by 1 base, with 9 bases between. The CDR3 loop reads CASRMDRNTEAFF. For the CDR3, the DNA is TGTGCCAGCAGGATGGACAGGAACACTGAAGCTTTCTTT.

J is TRBJ1-1 and V is TRBV15; weak D call: TRBD1 (6 bases). This CDR3 contains 15 residues. V was shortened by 0 bases and J by 1 base, with 9 bases between the two germline ends. CDR1 and CDR2 from the germline V gene are LNHNV and YYDKDF (reference sequence). CDR3 residues: CATSRDIGGNTEAFF. The CDR3, as DNA: TGTGCCACCAGCAGAGATATAGGGGGGAACACTGAAGCTTTCTTT.

The V gene is TRBV24-1, the J gene TRBJ1-5, with 12 bases aligning to TRBD1. Germline lookup yields CDR1 KGHDR and CDR2 SFDVKD. With 2 bases clipped from V and 2 bases from J, the junction kept 6 bases outside the gene matches. The CDR3 has 18 residues. The CDR3: CATSDSGTGGGGNQPQHF. CDR3 nucleotides: TGTGCCACCAGTGATTCTGGGACAGGGGGCGGTGGCAATCAGCCCCAGCATTTT.

This clone was seen repeatedly, ten times or more. This chain links TRBV10-3 with TRBJ2-7, with D uncertain. CDR1 and CDR2 (germline): ENHRY, SYGVKD. Trimming took 0 bases from V and 0 from J, leaving 6 bases between them. CDR3 size: 14 residues. CDR3 sequence (DNA): TGTGCCATCAGTGAGTCAGGCAGCTCCTACGAGCAGTACTTC. Residues: CAISESGSSYEQYF.

V gene TRBV2 combines with J gene TRBJ2-7, with D possibly being TRBD1 (5 bases). In germline, CDR1 is SNHLY, CDR2 FYNNEI. This CDR3 contains 11 residues. V gave up 4 bases and J gave up 4 bases, with 5 bases separating them. The CDR3 nucleotides are TGTGCCAGCAGTGCAGGGTACGAGCAGTACTTC. This gives the protein CASSAGYEQYF.

This chain connects TRBV6-4 to TRBJ1-2, with D unclear. The V end was cut by 2 bases, the J end by 8 bases, with 9 bases between. Germline lookup yields CDR1 MRHNA and CDR2 SNTAGT. This CDR3 has 12 residues. The CDR3 region is CASSDGFAGYTF. The CDR3 DNA reads TGTGCCAGCAGTGACGGGTTCGCCGGCTACACCTTC.

The chain employs TRBV19 and TRBJ1-5; D is perhaps TRBD1 (5 bases). The CDR3 has 14 residues. Between the trimmed V and J ends, which lost 5 bases and 4 bases, there was a span of 12 bases. Germline V gene sequence: CDR1 LNHDA, CDR2 SQIVND (reference sequence). Here the CDR3 DNA reads TGTGCCAGTAGTCCCCAGGGCCGAAATCAGCCCCAGCATTTT. This sequence encodes CASSPQGRNQPQHF.

This chain connects TRBV29-1 to TRBJ1-5, with D possibly TRBD1 on 5 matching bases. V shed 4 bases and J shed 0 bases, with 10 bases lying between them. Germline V lookup: CDR1 SQVTM, CDR2 ANQGSEA. The CDR3 runs 14 residues. CDR3 residues: CSVGGSYSNQPQHF. CDR3 nucleotide sequence: TGCAGCGTTGGGGGCAGTTATAGCAATCAGCCCCAGCATTTT.

This chain connects TRBV2 to TRBJ1-5; D not resolved. V was pared by 4 bases and J by 0 bases, with 13 bases between. This CDR3 has 16 residues. Per germline, CDR1 SNHLY and CDR2 FYNNEI. CDR3 DNA: TGTGCCAGCAGTGCTGGGGAGGGCTATAGCAATCAGCCCCAGCATTTT. The encoded protein is CASSAGEGYSNQPQHF.

The genes are TRBV5-1 and TRBJ2-3, with 9 bases fitting TRBD2. CDR1 and CDR2 (germline): SGHRS, YFSETQ. This CDR3 is 16 amino acids long. J was trimmed by 2 bases and V by 4 bases; bases with no gene match: 8. This chain's CDR3 is CASSHSGGQVTDTQYF. The CDR3 nucleotides are TGCGCCAGCAGCCATAGCGGGGGCCAGGTCACAGATACGCAGTATTTT.

The chain combines TRBV28 with TRBJ1-2; 8 nucleotides align to TRBD1. In germline, CDR1 is MDHEN, CDR2 SYDVKM. The CDR3 runs to 14 residues. The ends lost 7 bases at V and 8 bases at J; junction bases unmatched: 12. As DNA, the CDR3 is TGTGCCAGCAAAACGGGTGGACAGGGTCAAGGCTACACCTTC. Protein: CASKTGGQGQGYTF.

This clone was seen only a few times. This chain links TRBV14 with TRBJ1-1; D is unresolved. The CDR3 length is 12 residues. With 5 bases removed from V and 4 bases from J, the gap between germline ends came to 8 bases. The germline gives CDR1 SGHDN, CDR2 FVKESK. The CDR3 nucleotides read TGTGCCAGCAGCGGGCGGGGCACTGAAGCTTTCTTT. Protein product: CASSGRGTEAFF.

Remarks on this clone: A read error may produce the germline difference seen at one junction end. The CDR3 protein is CASSRLGTSNTRELFF. CDR3 sequence (DNA): TGTGCCAGCAGCCGACTCGGGACATCGAACACCAGGGAGCTGTTTTTT. The J gene is TRBJ2-2, the V gene TRBV7-3, with D possibly being TRBD1 (6 bases). The CDR3 has 16 amino acids. CDR1 is SGHTA, CDR2 FQGTGA, per germline.

The count of this clone is one. The V gene is TRBV5-1, the J gene TRBJ1-1, with unresolved D. Germline assignment: CDR1 SGHRS and CDR2 YFSETQ. V was cut by 0 bases and J by 5 bases, with 14 bases left in between. CDR3 length: 15 residues. CDR3 coding DNA: TGCGCCAGCAGCTTGGTCGCAGGACCGAGGACTGAAGCTTTCTTT. Amino acid sequence: CASSLVAGPRTEAFF.

The genes are TRBV6-5 and TRBJ2-7, with 11 positions matching TRBD1. Germline CDR1 reads MNHEY; CDR2 reads SVGAGI. The CDR3 loop spans 15 amino acids. The V and J ends lost 7 bases and 3 bases, in that order; junction bases with no gene match: 8. CDR3 protein: CASTSGGQGGYEQYF. In DNA form, the CDR3 reads TGTGCCAGCACCTCGGGGGGACAGGGGGGCTACGAGCAGTACTTC.

This chain uses TRBV28 with TRBJ2-1; 10 nucleotides agree with TRBD2. There are 14 residues in the CDR3. After removal of 5 bases from V and 3 bases from J, the junction contained 1 base not matched to a gene. Germline V gene lookup returns CDR1 MDHEN and CDR2 SYDVKM. The CDR3 protein is CASSTSGVYNEQFF. The CDR3 bases are TGTGCCAGCAGTACTAGCGGGGTCTACAATGAGCAGTTCTTC.

V gene TRBV3-1 (or the pseudogene TRBV3-2) combines with J gene TRBJ2-7; D not certain. V lost 1 base to trimming and J lost 6 bases, with 7 bases between them. This CDR3 has 12 residues. Germline values: CDR1 LGHDT, CDR2 YNNKEL (reference sequence). The CDR3 DNA reads as TGTGCCAGCAGCCAAGCCCCTGGCGAGCAGTACTTC. Amino acids: CASSQAPGEQYF.

This chain uses TRBV2 with TRBJ1-2; 8 bases line up with TRBD1. J was trimmed by 5 bases and V by 4 bases; bases with no gene match: 0. Germline CDR1 is SNHLY and CDR2 is FYNNEI. This CDR3 region has 12 residues. CDR3: CASSGTGYGYTF. In nucleotides, the CDR3 is TGTGCCAGCAGTGGGACAGGGTATGGCTACACCTTC. Full variable domain (outside the CDR3, taken from reference TRBV2 and TRBJ1-2): EPEVTQTPSHQVTQMGQEVILRCVPISNHLYFYWYRQILGQKVEFLVSFYNNEISEKSEIFDDQFSVERPDGSNFTLKIRSTKLEDSAMYFCASSGTGYGYTFGSGTRLTVV.

This chain uses TRBV24-1 with TRBJ2-5; maybe TRBD1 (6 bases). This CDR3 is built from 13 residues. CDR1 and CDR2 (germline): KGHDR, SFDVKD. Trimming shortened V by 6 bases and J by 5 bases, and 12 bases separated the two germline ends. CDR3 region: CATSSGVPETQYF. In DNA, the CDR3 is TGTGCCACCAGTTCAGGGGTCCCTGAGACCCAGTACTTC.

The genes are TRBV18 and TRBJ1-5; TRBD1 is a possible D gene (5 bases). Germline loops: CDR1 KGHSH, CDR2 LQKENI. The CDR3 is 15 amino acids. V was clipped by 3 bases and J by 11 bases, with 20 bases between them. The CDR3: CASSPGDGSFHSQHF. DNA for the CDR3: TGTGCCAGCTCACCGGGGGACGGGTCGTTTCACTCCCAGCATTTT.

This chain uses TRBV14 with TRBJ1-2; a weak D match, TRBD1 (5 bases). Germline V lookup: CDR1 SGHDN, CDR2 FVKESK. The CDR3 is 14 amino acids. V was trimmed by 4 bases and J by 4 bases, leaving 13 bases between them. CDR3 loop: CASSLGGGGYGYTF. The CDR3 bases are TGTGCCAGCAGCCTCGGGGGGGGTGGCTATGGCTACACCTTC.

The gene calls are TRBV2 and TRBJ1-5, with 10 nucleotides matching TRBD1. Germline loops: CDR1 SNHLY, CDR2 FYNNEI. Trimming cost V 6 bases and J 5 bases; bases outside gene matches: 7. The CDR3 consists of 15 residues. The CDR3 loop is CASSSGQGWDQPQHF. CDR3 DNA: TGTGCCAGCAGCTCGGGACAGGGGTGGGATCAGCCCCAGCATTTT.

The chain couples TRBV7-2 to TRBJ2-7, with 10 nucleotides matching TRBD1. V shed 4 bases and J 3 bases; nucleotides not matched to a gene: 6. The CDR3 is made up of 15 amino acids. Germline V gives CDR1 SGHTA, CDR2 FQGNSA. CDR3 sequence: CASSWTGGLGYEQYF. CDR3 in DNA: TGTGCCAGCAGCTGGACAGGGGGATTGGGCTACGAGCAGTACTTC.

The V call is TRBV5-1, the J call TRBJ2-1; perhaps TRBD1 as D (5 bases). The germline V and J ends were trimmed by 3 bases and 8 bases, with 12 bases remaining between them. This CDR3 region has 13 residues. Germline values: CDR1 SGHRS, CDR2 YFSETQ. The CDR3 DNA reads TGCGCCAGCAGCTCAGGGTCAGTGGATGAGCAGTTCTTC. Translating gives CASSSGSVDEQFF.